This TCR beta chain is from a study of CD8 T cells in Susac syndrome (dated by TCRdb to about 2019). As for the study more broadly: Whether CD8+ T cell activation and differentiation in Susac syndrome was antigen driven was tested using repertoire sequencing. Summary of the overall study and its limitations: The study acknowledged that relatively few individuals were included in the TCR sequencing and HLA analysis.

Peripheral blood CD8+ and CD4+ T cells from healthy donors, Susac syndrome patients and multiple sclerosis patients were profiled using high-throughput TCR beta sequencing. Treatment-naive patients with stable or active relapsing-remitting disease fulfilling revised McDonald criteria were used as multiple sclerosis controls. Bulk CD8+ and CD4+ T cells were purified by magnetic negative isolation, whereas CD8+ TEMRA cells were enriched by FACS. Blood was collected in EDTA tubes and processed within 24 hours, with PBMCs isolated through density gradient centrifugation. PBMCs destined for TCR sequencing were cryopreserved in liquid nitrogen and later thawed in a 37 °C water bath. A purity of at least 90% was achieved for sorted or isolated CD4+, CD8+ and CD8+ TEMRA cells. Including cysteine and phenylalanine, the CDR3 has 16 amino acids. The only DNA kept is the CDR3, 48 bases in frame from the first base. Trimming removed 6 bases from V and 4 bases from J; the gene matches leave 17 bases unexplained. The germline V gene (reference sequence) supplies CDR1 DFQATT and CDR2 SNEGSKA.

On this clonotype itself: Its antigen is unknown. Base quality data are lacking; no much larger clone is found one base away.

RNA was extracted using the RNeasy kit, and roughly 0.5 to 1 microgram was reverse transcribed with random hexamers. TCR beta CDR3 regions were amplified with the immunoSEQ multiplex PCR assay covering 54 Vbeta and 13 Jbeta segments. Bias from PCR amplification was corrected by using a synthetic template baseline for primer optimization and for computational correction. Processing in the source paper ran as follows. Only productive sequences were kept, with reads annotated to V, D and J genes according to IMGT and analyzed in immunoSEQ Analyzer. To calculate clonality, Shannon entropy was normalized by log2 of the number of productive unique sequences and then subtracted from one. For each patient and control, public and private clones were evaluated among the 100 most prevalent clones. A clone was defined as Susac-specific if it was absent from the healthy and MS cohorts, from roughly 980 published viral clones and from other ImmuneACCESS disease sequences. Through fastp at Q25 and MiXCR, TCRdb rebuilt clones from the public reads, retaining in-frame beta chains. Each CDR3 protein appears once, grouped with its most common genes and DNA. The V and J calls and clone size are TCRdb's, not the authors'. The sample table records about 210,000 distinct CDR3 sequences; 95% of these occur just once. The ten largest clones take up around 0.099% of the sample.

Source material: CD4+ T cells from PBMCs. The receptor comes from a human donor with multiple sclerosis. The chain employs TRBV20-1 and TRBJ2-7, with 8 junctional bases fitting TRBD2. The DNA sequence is TGCAGTGCCCCCGGGGTCTTGAGCGGGAGTGTGTACGAGCAGTACTTC. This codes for CSAPGVLSGSVYEQYF.